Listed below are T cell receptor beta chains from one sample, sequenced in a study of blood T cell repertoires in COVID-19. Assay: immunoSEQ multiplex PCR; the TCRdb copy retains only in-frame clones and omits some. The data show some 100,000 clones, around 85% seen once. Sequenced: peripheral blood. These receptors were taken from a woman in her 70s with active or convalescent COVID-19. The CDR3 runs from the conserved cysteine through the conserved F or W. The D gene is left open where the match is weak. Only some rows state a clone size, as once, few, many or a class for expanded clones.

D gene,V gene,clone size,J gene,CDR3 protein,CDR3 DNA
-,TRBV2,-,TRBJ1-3,CASSVDAGNSGNTIYF,TGTGCCAGCAGTGTGGATGCAGGAAACTCTGGAAACACCATATATTTT
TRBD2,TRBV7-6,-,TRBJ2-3,CASSFSGGYTDTQYF,TGTGCCAGCAGCTTTAGCGGGGGTTACACAGATACGCAGTATTTT
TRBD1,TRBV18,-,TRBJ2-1,CASSPQGASYNEQFF,TGTGCCAGCTCACCACAGGGGGCCTCCTACAATGAGCAGTTCTTC
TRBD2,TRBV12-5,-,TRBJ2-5,CASGLDLGLAGGTVKKTQYF,TGTGCTAGTGGTTTGGACCTCGGACTAGCGGGAGGTACCGTCAAGAAGACCCAGTACTTC
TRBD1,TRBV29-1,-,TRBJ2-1,CSVGAGTGGQEQFF,TGCAGCGTTGGGGCCGGGACAGGGGGTCAGGAGCAGTTCTTC
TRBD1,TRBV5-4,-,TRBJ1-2,CASSLGEGQGISIYGYTF,TGTGCCAGCAGCTTGGGGGAGGGACAGGGTATAAGTATCTATGGCTACACCTTC
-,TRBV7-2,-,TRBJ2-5,CASSLLSPEETQYF,TGTGCCAGCAGCTTATTGTCCCCGGAAGAGACCCAGTACTTC
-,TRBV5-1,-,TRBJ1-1,CASSLALSVGGVGTEAFF,TGCGCCAGCAGCTTGGCCTTAAGCGTTGGGGGGGTAGGCACTGAAGCTTTCTTT
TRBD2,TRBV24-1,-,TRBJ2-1,CATSDPIRGTTSYNEQFF,TGTGCCACCAGTGACCCTATTCGCGGGACTACATCCTACAATGAGCAGTTCTTC
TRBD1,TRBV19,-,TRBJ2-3,CASSSGTGRLDTQYF,TGTGCCAGTAGCTCCGGGACAGGTCGTTTAGATACGCAGTATTTT
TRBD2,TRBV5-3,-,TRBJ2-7,CARSLGRGGYEQYF,TGTGCCAGAAGCTTGGGGCGGGGGGGCTACGAGCAGTACTTC
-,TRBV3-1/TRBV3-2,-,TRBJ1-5,CASSQDSPAGGAVQPQHF,TGTGCCAGCAGCCAAGACTCTCCTGCTGGGGGCGCGGTTCAGCCCCAGCATTTT
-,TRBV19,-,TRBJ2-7,CASSIGNSYEQYF,TGTGCCAGTAGTATCGGGAATTCCTACGAGCAGTACTTC
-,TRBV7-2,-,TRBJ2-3,CASTPGGPITDTQYF,TGTGCCAGTACGCCGGGGGGCCCTATCACAGATACGCAGTATTTT
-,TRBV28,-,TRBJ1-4,CASSSSFEKLFF,TGTGCCAGCAGTTCCTCCTTCGAAAAACTGTTTTTT
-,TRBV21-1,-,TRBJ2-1,CASSNPAANNEQFF,TGTGCCAGCAGCAACCCCGCGGCAAACAATGAGCAGTTCTTC
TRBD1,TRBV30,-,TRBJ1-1,CAWDRTGEGAEAFF,TGTGCCTGGGACAGGACAGGGGAGGGTGCTGAAGCTTTCTTT
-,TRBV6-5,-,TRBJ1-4,CASSTRRINEKLFF,TGTGCCAGCAGTACTCGGCGGATTAATGAAAAACTGTTTTTT
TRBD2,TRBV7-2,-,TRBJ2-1,CASSPPGRGRVSYNEQFF,TGTGCCAGCAGCCCCCCAGGCCGCGGGAGGGTTTCCTACAATGAGCAGTTCTTC
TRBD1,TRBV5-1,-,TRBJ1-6,CASSLWTGQSSYNSPLHF,TGCGCCAGCAGCCTTTGGACAGGGCAGAGCTCCTATAATTCACCCCTCCACTTT
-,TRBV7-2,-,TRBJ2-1,CASSLAGAYEQFF,TGTGCCAGCAGCTTAGCGGGAGCCTATGAGCAGTTCTTC
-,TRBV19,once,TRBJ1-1,CASSPGRGWGGNTEAFF,TGTGCCAGTAGCCCTGGGAGAGGGTGGGGTGGGAACACTGAAGCTTTCTTT
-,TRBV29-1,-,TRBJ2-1,CSVVPGRGSYNEQFF,TGCAGCGTTGTACCCGGAAGGGGGTCCTACAATGAGCAGTTCTTC
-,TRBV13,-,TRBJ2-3,CASSSGSPKSTDTQYF,TGTGCCAGCAGCTCGGGGAGCCCTAAAAGCACAGATACGCAGTATTTT
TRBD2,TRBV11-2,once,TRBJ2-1,CASSLDRLAGYNEQFF,TGTGCCAGCAGCTTAGATCGACTAGCGGGGTACAATGAGCAGTTCTTC
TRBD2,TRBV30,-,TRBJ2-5,CAWSTPSGGRQETQYF,TGTGCCTGGAGTACCCCCAGCGGGGGGCGGCAAGAGACCCAGTACTTC
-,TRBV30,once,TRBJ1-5,CAWGVGGAGNQPQHF,TGTGCCTGGGGGGTTGGGGGGGCAGGCAATCAGCCCCAGCATTTT
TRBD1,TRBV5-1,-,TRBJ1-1,CASSYQGAITEAFF,TGCGCCAGCAGCTACCAGGGGGCAATCACTGAAGCTTTCTTT
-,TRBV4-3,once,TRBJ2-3,CASSAGDTQYF,TGCGCCAGCAGCGCCGGGGATACGCAGTATTTT
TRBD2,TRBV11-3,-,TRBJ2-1,CASSATSGSSNEQFF,TGTGCCAGCAGCGCGACTAGCGGGAGTTCCAATGAGCAGTTCTTC
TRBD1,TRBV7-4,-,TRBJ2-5,CASSLLVRTGGETQYF,TGTGCCAGCAGCTTACTCGTTAGGACAGGGGGAGAGACCCAGTACTTC
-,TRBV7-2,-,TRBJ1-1,CASSLDWGPNTEAFF,TGTGCCAGCAGCTTAGATTGGGGGCCCAACACTGAAGCTTTCTTT
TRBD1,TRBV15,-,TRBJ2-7,CATRGTGVGDEQYF,TGTGCCACCAGAGGGACAGGGGTTGGGGACGAGCAGTACTTC
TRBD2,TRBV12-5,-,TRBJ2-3,CASGSSGRVTDTQYF,TGTGCTAGTGGAAGCAGCGGGAGGGTTACAGATACGCAGTATTTT
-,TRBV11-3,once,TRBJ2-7,CASSSSIYEQYF,TGTGCCAGCAGCTCGTCTATTTACGAGCAGTACTTC
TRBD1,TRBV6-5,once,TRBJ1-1,CASSTTGGVGAFF,TGTGCCAGCAGTACGACAGGGGGGGTCGGAGCTTTCTTT
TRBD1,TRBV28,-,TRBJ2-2,CASTLRGQDTGELFF,TGTGCCAGCACCCTCAGGGGGCAGGACACCGGGGAGCTGTTTTTT
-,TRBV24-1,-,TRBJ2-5,CATSDPHSGAVETQYF,TGTGCCACCAGTGATCCACACAGCGGAGCGGTGGAGACCCAGTACTTC
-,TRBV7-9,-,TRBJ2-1,CASSSTASNEQFF,TGTGCCAGCAGCTCGACTGCGTCCAATGAGCAGTTCTTC
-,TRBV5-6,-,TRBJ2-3,CASSLGMGLARDTQYF,TGTGCCAGCAGCTTGGGTATGGGGCTAGCGAGAGATACGCAGTATTTT
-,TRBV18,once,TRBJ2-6,CASSPRRDSSGANVLTF,TGTGCCAGCTCACCGCGCCGGGACTCCTCTGGGGCCAACGTCCTGACTTTC
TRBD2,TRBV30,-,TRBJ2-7,CAWSGSSGTKSYEQYF,TGTGCCTGGAGTGGGTCTAGCGGGACGAAGTCCTACGAGCAGTACTTC
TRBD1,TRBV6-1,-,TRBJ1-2,CASSEPGQSNYGYTF,TGTGCCAGCAGTGAGCCGGGACAGTCTAACTATGGCTACACCTTC
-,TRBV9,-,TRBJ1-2,CASSAGSYGYTF,TGTGCCAGCAGCGCCGGGAGCTATGGCTACACCTTC
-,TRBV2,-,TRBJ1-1,CASSELGRRGNTEAFF,TGTGCCAGCAGTGAACTAGGTCGTCGGGGAAACACTGAAGCTTTCTTT
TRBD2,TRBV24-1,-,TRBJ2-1,CATSVAWLAGEVGEQFF,TGTGCCACCAGTGTAGCATGGCTAGCGGGAGAGGTCGGTGAGCAGTTCTTC
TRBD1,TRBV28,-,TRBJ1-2,CASSLLQGDGYTF,TGTGCCAGCAGTTTATTACAGGGGGATGGCTACACCTTC
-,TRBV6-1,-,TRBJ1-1,CASSELEGRNTEAFF,TGTGCCAGCAGTGAATTAGAGGGTAGGAACACTGAAGCTTTCTTT
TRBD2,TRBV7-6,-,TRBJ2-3,CASSFDPSGGVLDTQYF,TGTGCCAGCAGCTTCGACCCAAGCGGGGGGGTTCTGGATACGCAGTATTTT
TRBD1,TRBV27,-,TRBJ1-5,CASRPRTGYEQPQHF,TGTGCCAGCAGACCCCGGACAGGGTACGAACAGCCCCAGCATTTT
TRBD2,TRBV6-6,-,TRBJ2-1,CASSPVRRGGLSSDNEQFF,TGTGCCAGCAGTCCCGTTCGGCGGGGGGGCCTTTCGAGTGACAATGAGCAGTTCTTC